The rows below give T cell receptor beta chains drawn from one sample of a study of T cell responses to AZD1222 COVID-19 vaccine. Using immunoSEQ multiplex PCR, the repertoire was profiled, and TCRdb retains in-frame clones only, with some absent. This repertoire shows 120,000 to 150,000 clones, around nine tenths found once; its top ten account for less than 5.5%. The sequencing used peripheral blood, collected on day 0 of AZD1222 vaccination. The receptor set was obtained from an adult in good health. CDR3s include the opening cysteine and the closing phenylalanine or tryptophan. D genes are given only for firm matches.

TRBV9,TRBD2,TRBJ2-3,15,CASSKGLAGGDTQYF
TRBV7-3,.,TRBJ1-1,14,CASSLNGGGTEAFF
TRBV7-3,TRBD2,TRBJ2-1,17,CASSLRLAGVGYNEQFF
TRBV6-5,TRBD1,TRBJ1-1,10,CATDRVEAFF
TRBV12-3/TRBV12-4,.,TRBJ1-1,13,CASTPSGTIEAFF
TRBV7-2,TRBD2,TRBJ2-1,16,CASSRTGTSNENEQFF
TRBV4-3,.,TRBJ2-1,13,CASSRIGYNEQFF
TRBV7-3,TRBD1,TRBJ1-5,15,CASSLTGTEDQPQHF
TRBV2,TRBD2,TRBJ2-7,14,CASSDLGTSYEQYF
TRBV7-2,.,TRBJ2-1,16,CASSLSRDGWGNEQFF
TRBV11-1,.,TRBJ2-7,15,CASSPAQGLVYEQYF
TRBV5-5,.,TRBJ2-3,14,CASQWVRGTDTQYF
TRBV2,.,TRBJ1-5,15,CASTIQGLGEQPQHF
TRBV6-2/TRBV6-3,TRBD1,TRBJ1-5,11,CASSYRTGWHF
TRBV24-1,TRBD2,TRBJ2-5,15,CATSPHSSGGETQYF
TRBV19,.,TRBJ2-2,17,CASNPPGGLWDTGELFF
TRBV6-2/TRBV6-3,.,TRBJ1-5,15,CASSYERYSNQPQHF
TRBV20-1,.,TRBJ1-1,13,CSASRWGQTEAFF
TRBV5-4,.,TRBJ1-1,13,CASSTGQSTEAFF
TRBV7-2,TRBD1,TRBJ1-5,14,CASASGTAHQPQHF
TRBV7-3,TRBD2,TRBJ2-7,14,CASSLAGGSSEQYF
TRBV23-1,.,TRBJ1-4,19,CASSQHYGPPAPTNEKLFF
TRBV27,.,TRBJ2-3,12,CASSFQGSTQYF
TRBV7-8,.,TRBJ1-5,14,CASNTGWVSQPQHF
TRBV4-1,.,TRBJ1-4,14,CASSPSGYNEKLFF
TRBV19,TRBD1,TRBJ1-5,15,CASAAQGAGNQPQHF
TRBV5-1,TRBD1,TRBJ2-7,14,CASSPGQGAREQYF
TRBV7-2,.,TRBJ2-5,11,CASSAALSEYF
TRBV5-1,.,TRBJ2-7,11,CASSSGNEQYF
TRBV6-6,.,TRBJ2-2,11,CASSYPGELFF
TRBV6-2/TRBV6-3,.,TRBJ1-1,12,CASSYPRASTFF
TRBV9,.,TRBJ1-1,15,CASSVGSSSNTEAFF
TRBV11-2,TRBD1,TRBJ1-2,13,CASSFDRGYGYTF
TRBV14,.,TRBJ1-1,13,CASSPGWNTEAFF
TRBV5-4,.,TRBJ2-3,14,CASSLGTYADTQYF
TRBV27,.,TRBJ2-1,16,CASSATGTLKYNEQFF
TRBV18,.,TRBJ1-2,13,CASSPYKAYGYTF
TRBV7-9,.,TRBJ2-1,12,CASSSDNNEQFF
TRBV6-2/TRBV6-3,.,TRBJ2-1,15,CASSYSKEGGDEQFF
TRBV7-2,TRBD1,TRBJ1-1,15,CASSEETGEAPEAFF